The rows below give T cell receptor beta chains drawn from one sample of a study of blood T cell repertoires in COVID-19. Clones were read by immunoSEQ multiplex PCR, and TCRdb kept only the in-frame ones, dropping some. The table lists roughly 140,000 clones, less than 90% of them singletons. The sample taken for sequencing was peripheral blood. The receptors stem from a human donor in a cohort sampled during active COVID-19. The CDR3 runs from the conserved cysteine through the conserved F or W. D genes are given only for firm matches. The size field is filled for only some rows; it gives once, few, many or a size class.

TGTGCCAGCAGTGAATCTCCGGGGGACCCCACAGATACGCAGTATTTT | CASSESPGDPTDTQYF | TRBJ2-3 | . | 16 | TRBV25-1 | .
TGTGCCAGCAGAACTACCTCGGGGGAGCCCCAGCATTTT | CASRTTSGEPQHF | TRBJ1-5 | . | 13 | TRBV2 | few
TGTGCCAGCTCACCTAGTTCTGGAAACACCATATATTTT | CASSPSSGNTIYF | TRBJ1-3 | . | 13 | TRBV18 | few
TGCGCCAGCAGCTTAGCCTTGAAGAGGTCTTCACCCCTCCACTTT | CASSLALKRSSPLHF | TRBJ1-6 | . | 15 | TRBV4-3 | .
TGTGCCAGCAGTGAATGGTTAGCACTCGGGGGGCCCCAGCATTTT | CASSEWLALGGPQHF | TRBJ1-5 | . | 15 | TRBV6-1 | few
TGTGCCAGCAGCCCGGGCGGGGGATCCTATGGCTACACCTTC | CASSPGGGSYGYTF | TRBJ1-2 | . | 14 | TRBV7-2 | .
TGTGTTTATGGGGGCCCCAATCAGCCCCAGCATTTT | CVYGGPNQPQHF | TRBJ1-5 | . | 12 | TRBV3-1/TRBV3-2 | .
TGTGCCAGCTCTCGAGACAGCATTTTGAACACTGAAGCTTTCTTT | CASSRDSILNTEAFF | TRBJ1-1 | . | 15 | TRBV7-3 | once
TGCGCCAGCAGCTTGGGGGACAGTCCCACGGCCCAGTACTTC | CASSLGDSPTAQYF | TRBJ2-5 | TRBD1 | 14 | TRBV5-1 | .
TGTGCCAGCAGCCAAGCCCAGGGTTTATACAATGAGCAGTTCTTC | CASSQAQGLYNEQFF | TRBJ2-1 | . | 15 | TRBV6-5 | once
TGTGCCAGCAGTCCAGGGGGCAATCAGCCCCAGCATTTT | CASSPGGNQPQHF | TRBJ1-5 | . | 13 | TRBV12-3/TRBV12-4 | .
TGTGCCAGCTCACCAATAGGGGGGGACACTGAAGCTTTCTTT | CASSPIGGDTEAFF | TRBJ1-1 | . | 14 | TRBV18 | .
TGTGCCAGCAGTTTAATCCCCCGGGGAAACTACGAGCAGTACTTC | CASSLIPRGNYEQYF | TRBJ2-7 | . | 15 | TRBV27 | once
TGTGCCAGCAGCTCGACAGGGGTAGCCAAAAACATTCAGTACTTC | CASSSTGVAKNIQYF | TRBJ2-4 | TRBD1 | 15 | TRBV7-2 | once
TGTGCCAGCAGCTCGACAGGTCCACGAGGCAATCAGCCCCAGCATTTT | CASSSTGPRGNQPQHF | TRBJ1-5 | . | 16 | TRBV7-9 | .
TGTGCCAGCAGCGAGGCCCCAGGGGTGGCTGAAGCTTTCTTT | CASSEAPGVAEAFF | TRBJ1-1 | . | 14 | TRBV7-2 | .
TGTGCCAGCAGTGAGGGGGACTGGGGCTTTCCCCAGCATTTT | CASSEGDWGFPQHF | TRBJ1-5 | . | 14 | TRBV25-1 | .
TGTGCCAGCAGCCAGGGATTCGAAAAACTGTTTTTT | CASSQGFEKLFF | TRBJ1-4 | . | 12 | TRBV5-6 | .
TGTGCCAGCATAGGGGGCAGTGGCTACACCTTC | CASIGGSGYTF | TRBJ1-2 | TRBD1 | 11 | TRBV28 | .
TGTGCCAGCAGTCTAGGAGGACTGAGCAATCAGCCCCAGCATTTT | CASSLGGLSNQPQHF | TRBJ1-5 | . | 15 | TRBV5-5 | few
TGTGCCAGCAGGCAAGGGAGCGCCAATGGCTACACCTTC | CASRQGSANGYTF | TRBJ1-2 | . | 13 | TRBV28 | many
TGTGCCAGCAGTTTGTTCTACTCTGGTTCCTATAATTCACCCCTCCACTTT | CASSLFYSGSYNSPLHF | TRBJ1-6 | . | 17 | TRBV27 | .
TGTGCCAGCAGCCAACGTTCTGGGACAGGCCTAGATACGCAGTATTTT | CASSQRSGTGLDTQYF | TRBJ2-3 | TRBD1 | 16 | TRBV3-1/TRBV3-2 | .
TGTGCCAGCAGCCGGGGACAGGGTGCAGATACGCAGTATTTT | CASSRGQGADTQYF | TRBJ2-3 | TRBD1 | 14 | TRBV27 | .
TGTGCCAGCAGCTTAGTCAGGGGAGGGTTCACTGAAGCTTTCTTT | CASSLVRGGFTEAFF | TRBJ1-1 | . | 15 | TRBV11-2 | .
TGTGCCTGGAAATGGGTGACAACTGAAGCTTTCTTT | CAWKWVTTEAFF | TRBJ1-1 | . | 12 | TRBV30 | .
TGTGCCAGCAGCCAACAGAGAAACACTGAAGCTTTCTTT | CASSQQRNTEAFF | TRBJ1-1 | . | 13 | TRBV6-5 | .
TGTGCCAGCAATGAAGCAGGGTTTAATGGCTACACCTTC | CASNEAGFNGYTF | TRBJ1-2 | . | 13 | TRBV25-1 | .
TGTGCCAGCAGTCCTCGGGACAGGGTGAATGCTTTCTTT | CASSPRDRVNAFF | TRBJ1-1 | TRBD1 | 13 | TRBV27 | .
TGTGCCAGCAGCGACAGGGCTAACTATGGCTACACCTTC | CASSDRANYGYTF | TRBJ1-2 | . | 13 | TRBV9 | .
TGCGCCAGCAAGAACTCGAGCGGGTCCTCCTACGAGCAGTACTTC | CASKNSSGSSYEQYF | TRBJ2-7 | . | 15 | TRBV5-1 | .
TGCGCCAGCAGCCAAGATCAGGGGACGGATTCACCCCTCCACTTT | CASSQDQGTDSPLHF | TRBJ1-6 | . | 15 | TRBV4-1 | .
TGCGCCAGCAGCCGGACCTTGGGAGGTGACGAAGCTTTCTTT | CASSRTLGGDEAFF | TRBJ1-1 | . | 14 | TRBV5-1 | .
TGTGCCAGTAGTTTACTAGCGGCCTCCTACAATGAGCAGTTCTTC | CASSLLAASYNEQFF | TRBJ2-1 | TRBD2 | 15 | TRBV19 | .
TGTGCCAGCAGCTTAGCGCGGGGGGCCACCTACAATGAGCAGTTCTTC | CASSLARGATYNEQFF | TRBJ2-1 | TRBD2 | 16 | TRBV7-2 | .
TGCGCCAGCAGCCCCTATTTCCGAGCCTACAATGAGCAGTTCTTC | CASSPYFRAYNEQFF | TRBJ2-1 | . | 15 | TRBV5-1 | .
TGTGCCAGCAGCTGGGGACAGGGGTCCTACAATGAGCAGTTCTTC | CASSWGQGSYNEQFF | TRBJ2-1 | TRBD1 | 15 | TRBV5-6 | .
TGTGCCAGCAGCTTAAGGACAGGAGGAACAGATACGCAGTATTTT | CASSLRTGGTDTQYF | TRBJ2-3 | TRBD1 | 15 | TRBV7-2 | .
TGCGCCAGCAGCCCTTTGGGGGGTGGAAACACCATATATTTT | CASSPLGGGNTIYF | TRBJ1-3 | . | 14 | TRBV4-1 | .